A selection of T cell receptor beta chains follows, all from one sample in a study of T-cell reconstitution after alpha-beta-depleted transplantation in children. TCRdb passed the PCR reads through MiXCR, listing each CDR3 protein once. The sample includes a few hundred thousand distinct CDR3 sequences, over 10% seen only once; the top ten take 2% to 2.5%. The sequencing used PBMCs, mostly from graft donor cells, collected 360 days after TCRalphabeta/CD19-depleted stem cell transplant. Source of these receptors: a male patient aged 10 to 17 who had a stem cell transplant for acute myeloid leukemia, so the T cells may come from the graft donor. CDR3s include the opening cysteine and the closing phenylalanine or tryptophan. A D gene is named only where the DNA matches it firmly. Some rows have no size entry. The others give once, few or many, or a class for an expanded clone.

D gene	J gene	V gene	clone size	CDR3 protein	CDR3 DNA
TRBD2	TRBJ2-7	TRBV6-2/TRBV6-3	few	CASSYPGTSVEQYF	TGTGCCAGCAGTTATCCCGGGACTAGCGTGGAGCAGTACTTC
TRBD2	TRBJ2-2	TRBV29-1	few	CSVEPGTSTGELFF	TGCAGCGTTGAACCCGGGACTAGCACCGGGGAGCTGTTTTTT
-	TRBJ2-7	TRBV28	-	CASSVGGPASYEQYF	TGTGCCAGCAGTGTCGGGGGGCCTGCCTCCTACGAGCAGTACTTC
TRBD2	TRBJ2-7	TRBV9	few	CASSVGTSAAYEQYF	TGTGCCAGCAGCGTCGGGACTAGCGCCGCCTACGAGCAGTACTTC
TRBD1	TRBJ2-4	TRBV2	few	CASGPDRGNIQYF	TGTGCCAGCGGCCCGGACAGGGGAAACATTCAGTACTTC
-	TRBJ2-7	TRBV14	-	CASSQLPGGSYEQYF	TGTGCCAGCAGCCAGCTACCCGGGGGCTCCTACGAGCAGTACTTC
TRBD2	TRBJ2-7	TRBV27	-	CASSPSAGERTYEQYF	TGTGCCAGCAGTCCCTCTGCGGGAGAAAGAACCTACGAGCAGTACTTC
-	TRBJ1-5	TRBV7-9	few	CASSSAGAGNQPQHF	TGTGCCAGCAGCTCGGCGGGGGCAGGCAATCAGCCCCAGCATTTT
-	TRBJ2-1	TRBV7-3	-	CASSLTERNYNEQFF	TGTGCCAGCAGCTTAACCGAGCGGAACTACAATGAGCAGTTCTTC
TRBD2	TRBJ2-7	TRBV20-1	few	CSARAPSGRAYEQYF	TGCAGTGCTAGAGCCCCTAGCGGGAGGGCCTACGAGCAGTACTTC
TRBD1	TRBJ1-4	TRBV6-1	-	CASRGTGGKEKLFF	TGTGCCAGCAGGGGGACAGGAGGGAAAGAAAAACTGTTTTTT
-	TRBJ2-7	TRBV6-2/TRBV6-3	few	CASSYSRILGREQYF	TGTGCCAGCAGTTACTCGAGGATCCTAGGGCGCGAGCAGTACTTC
-	TRBJ2-1	TRBV25-1	few	CASSMNPGGGYNEQFF	TGTGCCAGCAGTATGAACCCGGGGGGCGGCTACAATGAGCAGTTCTTC
-	TRBJ1-1	TRBV20-1	-	CSARVPSGPEAFF	TGCAGTGCTAGAGTCCCATCCGGCCCTGAAGCTTTCTTT
TRBD1	TRBJ2-1	TRBV5-1	few	CASSTDRGPISYNEQFF	TGCGCCAGCAGCACGGACAGGGGGCCGATCTCCTACAATGAGCAGTTCTTC
-	TRBJ1-2	TRBV20-1	-	CSALLLPYGYTF	TGCAGTGCCCTGCTACTCCCTTATGGCTACACCTTC
-	TRBJ1-2	TRBV20-1	-	CSAYEQGKYGYTF	TGCAGTGCCTACGAACAGGGAAAGTATGGCTACACCTTC
-	TRBJ2-7	TRBV20-1	many	CSASGYEQYF	TGCAGTGCTAGTGGCTACGAGCAGTACTTC
-	TRBJ2-7	TRBV2	-	CAIYRDEGPYEQYF	TGTGCCATTTACAGGGATGAGGGGCCCTACGAGCAGTACTTC
TRBD1	TRBJ1-1	TRBV5-1	few	CASSYEWTGSVNTEAFF	TGCGCCAGCAGCTACGAGTGGACAGGGTCCGTCAACACTGAAGCTTTCTTT